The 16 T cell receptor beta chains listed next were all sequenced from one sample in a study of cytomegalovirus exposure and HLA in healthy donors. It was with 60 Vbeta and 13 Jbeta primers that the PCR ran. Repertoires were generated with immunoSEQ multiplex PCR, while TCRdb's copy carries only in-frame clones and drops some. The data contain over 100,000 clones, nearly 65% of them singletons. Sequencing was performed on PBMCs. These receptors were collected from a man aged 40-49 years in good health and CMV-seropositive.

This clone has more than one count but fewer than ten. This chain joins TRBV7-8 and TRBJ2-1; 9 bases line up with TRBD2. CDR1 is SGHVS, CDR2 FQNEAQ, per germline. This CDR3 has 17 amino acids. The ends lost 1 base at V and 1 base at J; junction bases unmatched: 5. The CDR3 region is CASSLGGSGSSYNEQFF. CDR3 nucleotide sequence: TGTGCCAGCAGCTTAGGAGGTAGCGGGAGTTCCTACAATGAGCAGTTCTTC.

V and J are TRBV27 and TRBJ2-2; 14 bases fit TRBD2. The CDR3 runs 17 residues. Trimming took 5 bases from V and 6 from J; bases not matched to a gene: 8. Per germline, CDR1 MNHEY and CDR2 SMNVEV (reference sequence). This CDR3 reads CASSDTGLAGEAGELFF. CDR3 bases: TGTGCCAGCAGTGATACGGGACTAGCGGGAGAGGCCGGGGAGCTGTTTTTT.

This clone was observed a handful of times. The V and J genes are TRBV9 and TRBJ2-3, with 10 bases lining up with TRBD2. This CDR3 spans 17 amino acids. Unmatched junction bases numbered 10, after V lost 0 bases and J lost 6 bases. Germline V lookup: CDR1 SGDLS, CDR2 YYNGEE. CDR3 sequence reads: CASSVGRSGRATDTQYF. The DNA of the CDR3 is TGTGCCAGCAGCGTAGGTAGGAGCGGGAGGGCCACGGATACGCAGTATTTT.

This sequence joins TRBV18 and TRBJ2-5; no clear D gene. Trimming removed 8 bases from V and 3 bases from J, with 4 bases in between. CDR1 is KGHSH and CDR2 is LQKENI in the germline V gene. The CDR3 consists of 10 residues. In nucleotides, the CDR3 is TGTGCCAGCAGAGAAGAGACCCAGTACTTC. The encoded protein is CASREETQYF.

CDR3 DNA: TGTGCCAGCAGTTACCCCTTCAGAGGAGAGACCCAGTACTTC. It translates to CASSYPFRGETQYF. The chain uses TRBV6-6 and TRBJ2-5; D gene uncertain. The CDR3 spans 14 residues. Germline loops: CDR1 MNHNY, CDR2 SVGAGI (reference sequence). The V end was cut by 2 bases, the J end by 4 bases, with 11 bases between.

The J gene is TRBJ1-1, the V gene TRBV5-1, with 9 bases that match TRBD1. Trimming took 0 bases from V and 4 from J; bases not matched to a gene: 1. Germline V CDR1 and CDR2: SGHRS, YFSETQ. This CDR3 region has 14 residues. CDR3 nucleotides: TGCGCCAGCAGCTTGGAGGACAGGGGCACTGAAGCTTTCTTT. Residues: CASSLEDRGTEAFF.

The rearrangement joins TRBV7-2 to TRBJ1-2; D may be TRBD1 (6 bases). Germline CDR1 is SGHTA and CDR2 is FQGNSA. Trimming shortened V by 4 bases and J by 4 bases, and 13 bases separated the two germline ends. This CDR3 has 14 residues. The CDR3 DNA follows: TGTGCCAGCAGCTGGGGGGGGGCGACCTATGGCTACACCTTC. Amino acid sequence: CASSWGGATYGYTF.

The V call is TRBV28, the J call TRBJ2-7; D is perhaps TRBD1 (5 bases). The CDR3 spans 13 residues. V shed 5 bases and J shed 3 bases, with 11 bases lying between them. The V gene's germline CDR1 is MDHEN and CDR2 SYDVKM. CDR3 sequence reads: CASSQGPLYEQYF. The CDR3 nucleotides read TGTGCCAGCAGTCAGGGCCCCCTCTACGAGCAGTACTTC.

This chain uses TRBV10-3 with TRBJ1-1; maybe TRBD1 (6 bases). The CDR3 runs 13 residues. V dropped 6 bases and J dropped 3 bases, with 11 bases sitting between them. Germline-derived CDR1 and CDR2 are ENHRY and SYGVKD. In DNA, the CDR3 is TGTGCCATCAGCCGACAGGCGGACACTGAAGCTTTCTTT. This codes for CAISRQADTEAFF.

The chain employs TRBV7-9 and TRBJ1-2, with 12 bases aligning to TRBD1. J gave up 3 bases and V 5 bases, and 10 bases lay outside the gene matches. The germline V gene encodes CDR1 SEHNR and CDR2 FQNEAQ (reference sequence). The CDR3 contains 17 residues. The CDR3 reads CASSLEGTGGADYGYTF. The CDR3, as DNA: TGTGCCAGCAGCCTTGAGGGGACAGGGGGCGCGGACTATGGCTACACCTTC. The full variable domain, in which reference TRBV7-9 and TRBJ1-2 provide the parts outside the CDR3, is DTGVSQNPRHKITKRGQNVTFRCDPISEHNRLYWYRQTLGQGPEFLTYFQNEAQLEKSRLLSDRFSAERPKGSFSTLEIQRTEQGDSAMYLCASSLEGTGGADYGYTFGSGTRLTVV.

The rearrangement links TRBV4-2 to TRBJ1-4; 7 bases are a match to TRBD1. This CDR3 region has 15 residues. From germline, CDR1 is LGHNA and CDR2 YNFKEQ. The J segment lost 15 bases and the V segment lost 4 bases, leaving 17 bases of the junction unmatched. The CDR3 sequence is CASSRAGTEREIVFF. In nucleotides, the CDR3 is TGTGCCAGCAGCCGAGCCGGGACAGAGAGAGAGATAGTGTTTTTT.

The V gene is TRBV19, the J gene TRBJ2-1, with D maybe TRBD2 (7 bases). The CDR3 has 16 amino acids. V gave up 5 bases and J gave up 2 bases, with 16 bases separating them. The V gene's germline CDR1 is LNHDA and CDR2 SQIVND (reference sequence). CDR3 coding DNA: TGTGCCAGTAGTGTTCAGGCGGGGGACACCTACAATGAGCAGTTCTTC. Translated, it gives CASSVQAGDTYNEQFF. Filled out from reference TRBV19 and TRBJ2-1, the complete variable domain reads DGGITQSPKYLFRKEGQNVTLSCEQNLNHDAMYWYRQDPGQGLRLIYYSQIVNDFQKGDIAEGYSVSREKKESFPLTVTSAQKNPTAFYLCASSVQAGDTYNEQFFGPGTRLTVL.

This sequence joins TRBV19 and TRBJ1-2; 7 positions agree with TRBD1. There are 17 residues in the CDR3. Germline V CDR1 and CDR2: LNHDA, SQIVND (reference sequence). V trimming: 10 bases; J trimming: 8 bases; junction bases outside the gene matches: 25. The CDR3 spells CAIKAADRAGLPAGYTF. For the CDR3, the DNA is TGTGCCATCAAGGCGGCCGACAGGGCTGGACTCCCTGCCGGCTACACCTTC.

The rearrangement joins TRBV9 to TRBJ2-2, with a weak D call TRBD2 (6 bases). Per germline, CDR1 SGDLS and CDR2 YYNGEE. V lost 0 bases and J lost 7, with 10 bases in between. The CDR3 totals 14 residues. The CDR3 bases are TGTGCCAGCAGCGTAGTCGGGGAGGTCGGGGAGCTGTTTTTT. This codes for CASSVVGEVGELFF. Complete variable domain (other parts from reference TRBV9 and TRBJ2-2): DSGVTQTPKHLITATGQRVTLRCSPRSGDLSVYWYQQSLDQGLQFLIQYYNGEERAKGNILERFSAQQFPDLHSELNLSSLELGDSALYFCASSVVGEVGELFFGEGSRLTVL.

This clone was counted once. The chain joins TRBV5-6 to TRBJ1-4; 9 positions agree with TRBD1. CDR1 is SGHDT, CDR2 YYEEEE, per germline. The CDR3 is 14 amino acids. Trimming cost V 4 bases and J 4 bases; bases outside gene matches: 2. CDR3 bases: TGTGCCAGCAGCCGGACAGGGGTTAATGAAAAACTGTTTTTT. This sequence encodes CASSRTGVNEKLFF. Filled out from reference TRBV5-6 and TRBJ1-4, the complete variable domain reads DAGVTQSPTHLIKTRGQQVTLRCSPKSGHDTVSWYQQALGQGPQFIFQYYEEEERQRGNFPDRFSGHQFPNYSSELNVNALLLGDSALYLCASSRTGVNEKLFFGSGTQLSVL.

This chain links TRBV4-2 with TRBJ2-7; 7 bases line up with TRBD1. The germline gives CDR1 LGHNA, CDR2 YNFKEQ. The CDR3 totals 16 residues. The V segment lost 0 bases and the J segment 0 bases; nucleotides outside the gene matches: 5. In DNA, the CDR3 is TGTGCCAGCAGCCAAGATTTGGGACAGAGCTCCTACGAGCAGTACTTC. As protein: CASSQDLGQSSYEQYF.